These T cell receptor beta chains were read from a single sample in a study of T cell responses to AZD1222 COVID-19 vaccine. Some clones are missing from TCRdb's copy, which holds only in-frame ones; the method was immunoSEQ multiplex PCR. The repertoire holds around 110,000 clones, with around 90% as singletons. Sample: peripheral blood, taken on day 0 of AZD1222 vaccination. The receptor source for this set is an adult in good health. CDR3s include the opening cysteine and the closing phenylalanine or tryptophan. Fields, in order: CDR3 length, D gene, J gene, V gene, clone size, CDR3 protein, CDR3 DNA. D genes are given only for firm matches. Size tells how often a clone was seen (once, few, many) or the class of an expanded clone, and some rows leave it out.

cdr3_length: 16; d_call: TRBD1; j_call: TRBJ1-4; v_call: TRBV28; clone_size: NA; cdr3_aa: CASSLLEDRSNEKLFF; cdr3_nt: TGTGCCAGCAGTTTATTGGAGGACAGGAGTAATGAAAAACTGTTTTTT
cdr3_length: 11; d_call: TRBD1; j_call: TRBJ1-2; v_call: TRBV20-1; clone_size: once; cdr3_aa: CSATGGASYTF; cdr3_nt: TGCAGTGCTACAGGGGGCGCTAGCTACACCTTC
cdr3_length: 13; d_call: NA; j_call: TRBJ1-2; v_call: TRBV7-9; clone_size: NA; cdr3_aa: CASSLGLSYGYTF; cdr3_nt: TGTGCCAGCAGCTTAGGACTTTCCTATGGCTACACCTTC
cdr3_length: 15; d_call: NA; j_call: TRBJ1-5; v_call: TRBV27; clone_size: NA; cdr3_aa: CASSLSATWGQPQHF; cdr3_nt: TGTGCCAGCAGTTTATCGGCAACATGGGGTCAGCCCCAGCATTTT
cdr3_length: 12; d_call: NA; j_call: TRBJ2-1; v_call: TRBV7-3; clone_size: NA; cdr3_aa: CASSSPGGEQFF; cdr3_nt: TGTGCCAGCAGCTCCCCTGGCGGTGAGCAGTTCTTC
cdr3_length: 16; d_call: TRBD1; j_call: TRBJ2-7; v_call: TRBV11-1; clone_size: NA; cdr3_aa: CASALGAGGASYEQYF; cdr3_nt: TGTGCCAGCGCTCTAGGGGCAGGGGGCGCTTCCTACGAGCAGTACTTC
cdr3_length: 16; d_call: NA; j_call: TRBJ2-3; v_call: TRBV3-1/TRBV3-2; clone_size: NA; cdr3_aa: CASSGARGPGTDTQYF; cdr3_nt: TGTGCCAGCAGCGGTGCTAGGGGCCCCGGCACAGATACGCAGTATTTT
cdr3_length: 15; d_call: NA; j_call: TRBJ1-5; v_call: TRBV10-3; clone_size: NA; cdr3_aa: CAISELGEGNQPQHF; cdr3_nt: TGTGCCATCAGTGAGCTGGGTGAGGGGAATCAGCCCCAGCATTTT
cdr3_length: 15; d_call: NA; j_call: TRBJ1-5; v_call: TRBV7-6; clone_size: NA; cdr3_aa: CASSRWAGDGQPQHF; cdr3_nt: TGTGCCAGCAGCCGTTGGGCAGGGGACGGTCAGCCCCAGCATTTT
cdr3_length: 12; d_call: NA; j_call: TRBJ2-1; v_call: TRBV19; clone_size: NA; cdr3_aa: CASKEEGYEQFF; cdr3_nt: TGTGCCAGTAAAGAAGAGGGGTATGAGCAGTTCTTC
cdr3_length: 14; d_call: NA; j_call: TRBJ1-2; v_call: TRBV4-2; clone_size: NA; cdr3_aa: CASSQGAGIYGYTF; cdr3_nt: TGTGCCAGCAGCCAAGGAGCCGGAATATATGGCTACACCTTC